Shown below are 17 T cell receptor beta chains from a single sample sequenced in a study of cytomegalovirus exposure and HLA in healthy donors. 13 Jbeta primers and 60 Vbeta primers were used for the PCR. TCRdb's copy holds only in-frame clones and misses some; the assay was immunoSEQ multiplex PCR. The table records about 110,000 clones, around 84% of them present only once. Sequences were obtained from PBMCs. All receptors derive from a woman in her 30s in good health and CMV-seronegative.

The rearrangement joins TRBV10-2 to TRBJ2-7; tentatively, D is TRBD1 (6 bases). The CDR3 loop spans 14 amino acids. CDR1 and CDR2 from the germline V gene are WSHSY and SAAADI. V shed 4 bases and J shed 2 bases, with 12 bases lying between them. As DNA, the CDR3 is TGCGCCAGCAGTGGGAGACAGGATACCTACGAGCAGTACTTC. Residues: CASSGRQDTYEQYF.

The rearrangement links TRBV4-2 to TRBJ2-1, with 7 positions matching TRBD2. CDR3 size: 15 residues. V was pared by 4 bases and J by 0 bases, with 3 bases of the junction left unmatched. CDR1 and CDR2 (germline): LGHNA, YNFKEQ. DNA of the CDR3: TGTGCCAGCAGCCCATCTAGCGGCTCCTACAATGAGCAGTTCTTC. This codes for CASSPSSGSYNEQFF.

The CDR3 sequence: CASSLAQGAGEQYF. As DNA, the CDR3 is TGTGCCAGCAGCTTAGCGCAGGGGGCGGGCGAGCAGTACTTC. The chain carries TRBV7-6 and TRBJ2-7; 8 bases are shared with TRBD1. Germline V lookup: CDR1 SGHVS, CDR2 FNYEAQ. This CDR3 has 14 residues. Unmatched junction bases numbered 4, after V lost 0 bases and J lost 6 bases.

The chain is built from TRBV5-1 and TRBJ2-3; D remains unclear. The CDR3 contains 15 residues. Germline CDR1 and CDR2: SGHRS and YFSETQ. Trimming left V 0 bases short and J 0 bases short, with 8 bases between. CDR3 sequence reads: CASSLVSPSTDTQYF. CDR3 nucleotides: TGCGCCAGCAGCTTGGTTTCCCCTAGCACAGATACGCAGTATTTT.

The chain links TRBV30 to TRBJ1-2; 7 nucleotides align to TRBD1. Germline CDR1 reads GTSNPN; CDR2 reads SVGIG (reference sequence). The V gene end was trimmed by 0 bases and the J gene end by 8 bases; junction bases not matched to a gene: 18. The CDR3 is 17 residues long. Here the CDR3 reads CAWSVHFTPGGGGGYTF. The DNA of the CDR3 is TGTGCCTGGAGTGTACATTTTACCCCAGGAGGGGGCGGGGGCTACACCTTC.

The V call is TRBV6-1, the J call TRBJ1-2; possibly TRBD1 for D (5 bases). The CDR3 is made up of 12 amino acids. V was cut by 7 bases and J by 4 bases, with 10 bases left in between. Germline CDR1 and CDR2: MNHNS and SASEGT. The CDR3, as DNA: TGTGCCAGCATAAAGGGACTCTATGGCTACACCTTC. Amino acids: CASIKGLYGYTF.

This chain connects TRBV19 to TRBJ2-7; D is possibly TRBD2 (6 bases). Trimming removed 1 base at V and 4 bases at J, with 11 bases between. There are 14 residues in the CDR3. The germline CDR1 and CDR2 sequences are LNHDA and SQIVND (reference sequence). CDR3 DNA sequence: TGTGCCAGTAGTATAGGGCGGGGATCATACGAGCAGTACTTC. This codes for CASSIGRGSYEQYF.

This rearrangement joins TRBV30 to TRBJ1-1; perhaps TRBD1 as D (5 bases). This CDR3 region has 16 residues. V was cut by 0 bases and J by 8 bases, with 22 bases left in between. Germline values: CDR1 GTSNPN, CDR2 SVGIG (reference sequence). Written as DNA, the CDR3 is TGTGCCTGGAGTGTCCCCCGGACAAGGGCCCATGTGGAAGCTTTCTTT. This sequence encodes CAWSVPRTRAHVEAFF.

About this clone: One end of the junction fails to match germline, which may point to a read error. V is TRBV7-7 and J is TRBJ2-3; 8 bases line up with TRBD2. CDR3 size: 15 residues. Germline V lookup: CDR1 SSHAT, CDR2 FNYEAQ (reference sequence). The CDR3 coding sequence is TGTGCTAGCAGCATCGGACTAGCAGGCACAGATACGCAGTATTTT. Translation: CASSIGLAGTDTQYF.

V and J are TRBV30 and TRBJ1-6; possible D gene TRBD1, 5 bases. Trimming cost V 4 bases and J 5 bases, with 12 bases left between them. This CDR3 contains 14 residues. Germline assignment: CDR1 GTSNPN and CDR2 SVGIG (reference sequence). CDR3 region: CAWTLQVDNSPLHF. CDR3 bases: TGTGCCTGGACTCTACAGGTCGATAATTCACCCCTCCACTTT. The full variable domain, with the rest looked up from reference TRBV30 and TRBJ1-6, is SQTIHQWPATLVQPVGSPLSLECTVEGTSNPNLYWYRQAAGRGLQLLFYSVGIGQISSEVPQNLSASRPQDRQFILSSKKLLLSDSGFYLCAWTLQVDNSPLHFGNGTRLTVT.

This clone was observed once. The chain has TRBV11-1 and TRBJ2-7, with 8 bases fitting TRBD1. In germline, CDR1 is SGHAT, CDR2 FQDESV (reference sequence). The V gene end was trimmed by 5 bases and the J gene end by 4 bases; junction bases not matched to a gene: 7. CDR3 length equals 14 residues. The CDR3 DNA reads TGTGCCAGCAGCCCACAGGGGGGTGCGTACGAGCAGTACTTC. Amino acid sequence: CASSPQGGAYEQYF.

The J gene is TRBJ2-7, the V gene TRBV25-1; tentatively, D is TRBD2 (6 bases). Germline V CDR1 and CDR2: MGHDK, SYGVNS. V lost 4 bases and J 2 bases, leaving 15 bases between the germline ends. The CDR3 totals 15 residues. The CDR3 nucleotides read TGTGCCAGCAGTGGGCGACGGGAGACCCCCTACGAGCAGTACTTC. It specifies CASSGRRETPYEQYF.

This clone was found a few times. The chain recombines TRBV10-3 with TRBJ1-5, with TRBD1 identical over 7 bases. CDR3 length: 16 residues. Germline trimming cut 3 bases from V and 1 base from J; bases unmatched to any gene: 6. Germline loops: CDR1 ENHRY, CDR2 SYGVKD. The CDR3 DNA reads TGTGCCATCAGTGAAGCGGCAGGGGGAAGCAATCAGCCCCAGCATTTT. It encodes CAISEAAGGSNQPQHF.

This clone was counted between two and nine times. The chain combines TRBV7-2 with TRBJ2-1; TRBD2 matches 14 bases. Germline V CDR1 and CDR2: SGHTA, FQGNSA. The V gene end was trimmed by 3 bases and the J gene end by 1 base; junction bases not matched to a gene: 5. CDR3 size: 18 residues. CDR3 in amino acids: CASSFRLAGGLSYNEQFF. The CDR3 coding sequence is TGTGCCAGCAGCTTCCGACTAGCGGGGGGGCTGTCCTACAATGAGCAGTTCTTC.

The chain couples TRBV7-2 to TRBJ2-7; D not resolved. Trimming removed 1 base from V and 3 bases from J, with 7 bases in between. The length of the CDR3 is 13 residues. From germline, CDR1 is SGHTA and CDR2 FQGNSA. CDR3 loop: CASSLVADYEQYF. The CDR3, as DNA: TGTGCCAGCAGCTTAGTGGCAGACTACGAGCAGTACTTC.

This chain joins TRBV7-2 and TRBJ1-1; D call uncertain. CDR1 and CDR2 (germline): SGHTA, FQGNSA. V lost 1 base and J lost 0, with 12 bases in between. CDR3 length equals 16 residues. CDR3 in DNA: TGTGCCAGCAGCTTAGACGGGAGAACCTTGAACACTGAAGCTTTCTTT. Its translation is CASSLDGRTLNTEAFF.

This rearrangement joins TRBV7-2 to TRBJ2-1, with TRBD2 matching over 8 bases. Germline V gene sequence: CDR1 SGHTA, CDR2 FQGNSA. Trimming removed 8 bases from V and 9 bases from J; junction bases left unmatched: 15. The CDR3 consists of 15 residues. This chain's CDR3 is CASGTRKALGGEQFF. CDR3 bases: TGTGCCAGCGGGACTAGAAAAGCCCTCGGTGGTGAGCAGTTCTTC.